Listed below are T cell receptor beta chains from one sample, sequenced in a study of blood T cell repertoires in COVID-19. Generated by immunoSEQ multiplex PCR, the TCRdb table keeps only in-frame clones and is missing some. The sample carries roughly 200,000 clones, approximately 86% recorded once. Sequencing used peripheral blood. The receptor source for this set is a woman in her thirties with COVID-19, enrolled during active disease. Each CDR3 is given with its conserved first and last residue. Each record gives: clone size, D gene, J gene, V gene, CDR3 protein, CDR3 DNA. D genes are given only for firm matches. A clone size is listed for some rows: how often the clone was seen (once, few, many), or a class if it is expanded.

abundance: .
d_gene: TRBD1
j_gene: TRBJ2-7
v_gene: TRBV4-3
CDR3aa: CASSQQMGQGADEQYF
CDR3nt: TGCGCCAGCAGCCAACAGATGGGACAGGGGGCTGACGAGCAGTACTTC

abundance: .
d_gene: .
j_gene: TRBJ2-1
v_gene: TRBV3-1/TRBV3-2
CDR3aa: CASSQVRELGSYNEQFF
CDR3nt: TGTGCCAGCAGCCAAGTCCGGGAGCTCGGTTCCTACAATGAGCAGTTCTTC

abundance: .
d_gene: .
j_gene: TRBJ1-3
v_gene: TRBV27
CDR3aa: CASSFGGSGNTIYF
CDR3nt: TGTGCCAGCAGTTTTGGAGGGTCTGGAAACACCATATATTTT

abundance: .
d_gene: TRBD1
j_gene: TRBJ1-2
v_gene: TRBV3-1/TRBV3-2
CDR3aa: CASSPARDRHFYGYTF
CDR3nt: TGTGCCAGCAGCCCTGCTCGGGACAGGCACTTCTATGGCTACACCTTC

abundance: .
d_gene: .
j_gene: TRBJ1-6
v_gene: TRBV6-5
CDR3aa: CASSASWGPDSPLHF
CDR3nt: TGTGCCAGCAGCGCCAGTTGGGGGCCGGATTCACCCCTCCACTTT

abundance: .
d_gene: TRBD1
j_gene: TRBJ1-2
v_gene: TRBV7-3
CDR3aa: CASSLNPGDRVGYTF
CDR3nt: TGTGCCAGCAGCTTAAATCCCGGGGACAGGGTTGGCTACACCTTC

abundance: few
d_gene: TRBD1
j_gene: TRBJ1-2
v_gene: TRBV20-1
CDR3aa: CSASGQGWGYTF
CDR3nt: TGCAGTGCTAGTGGACAGGGGTGGGGCTACACCTTC

abundance: .
d_gene: .
j_gene: TRBJ2-4
v_gene: TRBV5-3
CDR3aa: CARSPLNIQYF
CDR3nt: TGTGCCAGAAGCCCGTTAAACATTCAGTACTTC

abundance: .
d_gene: TRBD2
j_gene: TRBJ2-1
v_gene: TRBV11-2
CDR3aa: CASSLDPSGGYNEQFF
CDR3nt: TGTGCCAGCAGCTTAGATCCTAGCGGGGGCTACAATGAGCAGTTCTTC

abundance: .
d_gene: TRBD2
j_gene: TRBJ2-7
v_gene: TRBV5-1
CDR3aa: CASSLGTSGYEQYF
CDR3nt: TGCGCCAGCAGCTTGGGGACTAGCGGGTACGAGCAGTACTTC

abundance: once
d_gene: TRBD1
j_gene: TRBJ1-6
v_gene: TRBV7-9
CDR3aa: CASSLWTGANSPLHF
CDR3nt: TGTGCCAGCAGCCTCTGGACAGGCGCCAATTCACCCCTCCACTTT

abundance: once
d_gene: TRBD1
j_gene: TRBJ1-1
v_gene: TRBV30
CDR3aa: CAWRGFGTENTEAFF
CDR3nt: TGTGCCTGGAGGGGGTTCGGGACAGAGAACACTGAAGCTTTCTTT

abundance: .
d_gene: .
j_gene: TRBJ2-2
v_gene: TRBV7-3
CDR3aa: CASSPKGARLDTGELFF
CDR3nt: TGTGCCAGCAGCCCGAAAGGGGCCCGTCTAGACACCGGGGAGCTGTTTTTT

abundance: .
d_gene: .
j_gene: TRBJ1-4
v_gene: TRBV28
CDR3aa: CASSYRDSGREKLFF
CDR3nt: TGTGCCAGCAGTTACAGGGATTCGGGGCGGGAAAAACTGTTTTTT

abundance: few
d_gene: TRBD1
j_gene: TRBJ1-1
v_gene: TRBV4-2
CDR3aa: CASSQAETGVNTEAFF
CDR3nt: TGTGCCAGCAGCCAAGCCGAGACAGGGGTTAACACTGAAGCTTTCTTT

abundance: few
d_gene: .
j_gene: TRBJ1-2
v_gene: TRBV24-1
CDR3aa: CATSDNSNYGYTF
CDR3nt: TGTGCCACCAGTGACAACTCTAACTATGGCTACACCTTC

abundance: .
d_gene: .
j_gene: TRBJ2-7
v_gene: TRBV27
CDR3aa: CASSKGWQGLEQYF
CDR3nt: TGTGCCAGCAGTAAGGGGTGGCAGGGCCTCGAGCAGTACTTC

abundance: .
d_gene: .
j_gene: TRBJ2-5
v_gene: TRBV3-1/TRBV3-2
CDR3aa: CASRRTGTQYF
CDR3nt: TGTGCCAGCAGACGTACAGGGACCCAGTACTTC

abundance: .
d_gene: TRBD1
j_gene: TRBJ2-7
v_gene: TRBV15
CDR3aa: CATSRDRRTGGLYEQYF
CDR3nt: TGTGCCACCAGCAGAGATAGGCGGACAGGGGGCCTCTACGAGCAGTACTTC

abundance: .
d_gene: .
j_gene: TRBJ2-1
v_gene: TRBV5-6
CDR3aa: CASSPEVKRRANNEQFF
CDR3nt: TGTGCCAGCAGCCCGGAGGTGAAGAGGAGGGCCAACAATGAGCAGTTCTTC

abundance: once
d_gene: .
j_gene: TRBJ2-3
v_gene: TRBV5-1
CDR3aa: CASSLGRVPDTQYF
CDR3nt: TGCGCCAGCAGCTTGGGCAGGGTTCCAGATACGCAGTATTTT

abundance: .
d_gene: TRBD2
j_gene: TRBJ2-3
v_gene: TRBV14
CDR3aa: CASSRLAGGPTGTQYF
CDR3nt: TGTGCCAGCAGCCGACTAGCGGGAGGGCCTACGGGTACGCAGTATTTT

abundance: once
d_gene: TRBD1
j_gene: TRBJ1-6
v_gene: TRBV28
CDR3aa: CASSLGTGGSSPLHF
CDR3nt: TGTGCCAGCAGTTTAGGGACAGGCGGGAGCTCACCCCTCCACTTT

abundance: .
d_gene: .
j_gene: TRBJ2-3
v_gene: TRBV7-2
CDR3aa: CASSLDRGVTDTQYF
CDR3nt: TGTGCCAGCAGCTTGGACCGGGGAGTAACAGATACGCAGTATTTT

abundance: .
d_gene: TRBD2
j_gene: TRBJ2-1
v_gene: TRBV11-2
CDR3aa: CASSSKLTSGSREQFF
CDR3nt: TGTGCCAGCAGCTCCAAGCTGACTAGCGGGAGTAGGGAGCAGTTCTTC

abundance: .
d_gene: TRBD1
j_gene: TRBJ1-2
v_gene: TRBV6-1
CDR3aa: CASSEGGSGTGRYGYTF
CDR3nt: TGTGCCAGCAGTGAAGGCGGCTCCGGGACAGGGAGGTATGGCTACACCTTC

abundance: .
d_gene: .
j_gene: TRBJ1-1
v_gene: TRBV7-9
CDR3aa: CASSSPMAREAFF
CDR3nt: TGTGCCAGCAGCTCGCCCATGGCCCGTGAAGCTTTCTTT

abundance: .
d_gene: .
j_gene: TRBJ2-7
v_gene: TRBV6-2/TRBV6-3
CDR3aa: CASSPLGGDYEQYF
CDR3nt: TGTGCCAGCAGTCCGCTCGGGGGAGACTACGAGCAGTACTTC

abundance: .
d_gene: .
j_gene: TRBJ2-3
v_gene: TRBV27
CDR3aa: CASSLSGRPRPGAPSTDTQYF
CDR3nt: TGTGCCAGCAGTTTATCCGGACGTCCACGGCCAGGGGCCCCTAGCACAGATACGCAGTATTTT

abundance: .
d_gene: TRBD2
j_gene: TRBJ2-1
v_gene: TRBV9
CDR3aa: CASSVASGTNFNEQFF
CDR3nt: TGTGCCAGCAGCGTAGCTTCCGGGACTAACTTCAATGAGCAGTTCTTC

abundance: .
d_gene: TRBD2
j_gene: TRBJ2-1
v_gene: TRBV27
CDR3aa: CASSFTGGLNEQFF
CDR3nt: TGTGCCAGCAGCTTTACGGGGGGGTTGAATGAGCAGTTCTTC